This T cell receptor (beta chain) comes out of a study of cytomegalovirus exposure and HLA in healthy donors. Study-level information: Both the approximately 120 validation repertoires and the 500 to 700 first-cohort repertoires used the same platform, as reported by a later analysis.

The V segment lost 6 bases and the J segment 5 bases; nucleotides outside the gene matches: 4. CDR1 is MDHEN, CDR2 SYDVKM, per germline. This CDR3 region has 13 residues. Concerning this clone itself: Its antigen is not known.

Sequencing was performed with immunoSEQ multiplex PCR; in TCRdb, only in-frame clones are kept and a portion is missing. Among over 200,000 clones listed, around 89% were seen once. Whole-study findings and limits: In vitro data verified three CMV-associated chains as specific for CMV antigens. The study listed under 200 cytomegalovirus-associated TCR beta chains.

The donors belonged to the roughly 120-subject validation cohort, separate from the approximately 700-subject first cohort. Sequencing was carried out using PBMCs. This rearrangement joins TRBV28 to TRBJ2-5, with 9 bases fitting TRBD1. This sequence was found in a young woman in good health and CMV-seronegative. CDR3 bases: TGTGCCAGCAGAACAGGGGGCCTGGAGACCCAGTACTTC. Encoded protein: CASRTGGLETQYF.